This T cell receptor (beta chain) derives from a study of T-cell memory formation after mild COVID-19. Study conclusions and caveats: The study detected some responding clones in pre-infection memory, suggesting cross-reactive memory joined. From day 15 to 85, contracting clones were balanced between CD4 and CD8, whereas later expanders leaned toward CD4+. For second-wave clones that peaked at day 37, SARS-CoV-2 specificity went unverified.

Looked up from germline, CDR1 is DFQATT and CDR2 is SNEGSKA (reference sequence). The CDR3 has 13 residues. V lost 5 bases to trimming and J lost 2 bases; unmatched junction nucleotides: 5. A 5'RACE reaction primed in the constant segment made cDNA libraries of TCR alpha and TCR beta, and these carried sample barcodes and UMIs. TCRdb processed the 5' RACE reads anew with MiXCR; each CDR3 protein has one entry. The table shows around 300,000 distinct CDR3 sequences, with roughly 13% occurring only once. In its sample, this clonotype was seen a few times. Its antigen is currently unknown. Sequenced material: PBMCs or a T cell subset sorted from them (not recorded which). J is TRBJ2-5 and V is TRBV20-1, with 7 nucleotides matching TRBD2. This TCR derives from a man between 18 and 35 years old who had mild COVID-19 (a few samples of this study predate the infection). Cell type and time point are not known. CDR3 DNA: TGCAGTGCTCAAGGACTAGGACAAGAGACCCAGTACTTC. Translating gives CSAQGLGQETQYF.